The 24 T cell receptor beta chains below come from one sample, sequenced in a study of spatial heterogeneity in lung cancer (dated by TCRdb to the late 2010s). No cognate antigen is known for these TCRs. The label giving this sample's time point can be read as: sample taken at primary tumor resection. Library construction relied on 5' RACE. The sequencer listed for this sample is NextSeq 500. TCRdb reprocessing: public reads trimmed at Q25 with fastp, clones called with MiXCR, in-frame beta chains kept. Each CDR3 protein gets just one entry, which takes the most common genes and DNA from the rows behind it. In this sample the table shows about 14,000 distinct CDR3 sequences, about 4.5% of which occur a single time. The ten largest clones represent approximately 16% of the sample. What the authors observed across the whole study: The tumor nonsynonymous mutation count correlated with the number of expanded intratumoral alpha and beta TCRs.

This material consisted of lung tumor tissue, taken at surgery. These receptors were obtained from a female donor with early-stage non-small cell lung cancer.

This clonotype occurred many times. The chain joins TRBV14 to TRBJ2-7, with D unresolved. This CDR3 is built from 14 residues. The V end lost 1 base, the J end lost 0 bases, and 7 bases lay between the germline ends. Germline lookup yields CDR1 SGHDN and CDR2 FVKESK. CDR3 DNA: TGTGCCAGCAGCCAAGGAGGTATCTCCTACGAGCAGTACTTC. Encoded protein: CASSQGGISYEQYF.

The table lists this clonotype with many counts. V and J are TRBV9 and TRBJ1-5; possible D gene TRBD1, 5 bases. The CDR3 contains 15 residues. The V and J ends lost 6 bases and 7 bases respectively, with 20 bases between them. Per germline, CDR1 SGDLS and CDR2 YYNGEE. The CDR3 region has the DNA TGTGCCAGCACAAGAGGGGCGCAGGGTTACCAGCCCCAGCATTTT. Translation gives CASTRGAQGYQPQHF.

This clonotype came up once. The conserved phenylalanine or tryptophan is not found at the CDR3 terminus, so this likely reflects a read error. The chain uses TRBV7-6 and TRBJ2-5, with 8 bases that match TRBD2. This CDR3 comprises 15 residues. J was trimmed by 5 bases and V by 5 bases; bases with no gene match: 10. Germline V lookup: CDR1 SGHVS, CDR2 FNYEAQ. CDR3 in amino acids: CASSPAGGFGETQYS. The CDR3 nucleotides read TGTGCCAGCAGCCCCGCGGGGGGTTTCGGGGAGACCCAGTACTCC.

This clonotype occurred many times. The chain is built from TRBV29-1 and TRBJ2-7, with D possibly matching TRBD1 (5 bases). The length of the CDR3 is 13 residues. Germline V lookup: CDR1 SQVTM, CDR2 ANQGSEA. V was clipped by 6 bases and J by 3 bases, with 15 bases between them. In nucleotides, the CDR3 is TGCAGCGTAGGGGATAGAGCCCTCTACGAGCAGTACTTC. Translation gives CSVGDRALYEQYF.

This clonotype was observed many times. The chain employs TRBV10-2 and TRBJ2-2; D ambiguous. The CDR3 consists of 13 residues. The germline V and J ends were trimmed by 4 bases and 8 bases, with 11 bases remaining between them. CDR1 WSHSY and CDR2 SAAADI come from the germline V gene. This CDR3 is CASSGINKGELFF. Here the CDR3 DNA reads TGCGCCAGCAGTGGCATAAACAAAGGGGAGCTGTTTTTT.

This clonotype was detected ten times or more. This chain links TRBV12-3 or TRBV12-4 with TRBJ2-2; 14 bases agree with TRBD2. Losses at the gene ends were 7 bases for V and 6 bases for J; bases not matched to a gene: 4. The CDR3 totals 15 residues. The CDR3 sequence: CASTPTSGGAGELFF. CDR3 nucleotide sequence: TGTGCCAGCACCCCGACTAGCGGGGGGGCCGGGGAGCTGTTTTTT.

The CDR3 coding sequence is TGTGCCAGCAGTCCAGGGACTAGAAAAAGAGAGACCCAGTACTTC. Amino acids: CASSPGTRKRETQYF. This rearrangement joins TRBV27 to TRBJ2-5; TRBD2 matches at 8 bases. There are 15 residues in the CDR3. After removal of 5 bases from V and 4 bases from J, the junction contained 9 bases not matched to a gene. Germline CDR1 and CDR2: MNHEY and SMNVEV (reference sequence).

This clonotype has only a few counts. The genes are TRBV12-3 or TRBV12-4 and TRBJ1-2; D gene uncertain. The CDR3 is 13 amino acids. Between the trimmed V and J ends, which lost 7 bases and 5 bases, there was a span of 14 bases. The CDR3 loop is CASTQGLFYGYTF. DNA for the CDR3: TGTGCCAGCACCCAAGGACTCTTTTATGGCTACACCTTC.

Ten or more counts support this clonotype. The CDR3 protein is CASSFMASGANVLTF. CDR3 bases: TGTGCCAGCAGCTTCATGGCCTCTGGGGCCAACGTCCTGACTTTC. The rearrangement uses TRBV7-2 and TRBJ2-6; no clear D. The CDR3 loop spans 15 amino acids. From germline, CDR1 is SGHTA and CDR2 FQGNSA. Between the trimmed V and J ends, which lost 3 bases and 0 bases, there was a span of 6 bases.

This clonotype was detected ten times or more. V is TRBV4-1 and J is TRBJ2-2, with unresolved D. V was pared by 1 base and J by 5 bases, with 17 bases between. Germline V lookup: CDR1 MGHRA, CDR2 YSYEKL. CDR3 length equals 17 residues. CDR3 region: CASSQVGRNSWTGELFF. CDR3 nucleotides: TGCGCCAGCAGCCAAGTAGGAAGAAACAGTTGGACCGGGGAGCTGTTTTTT.

This clonotype appeared many times. The gene calls are TRBV5-6 and TRBJ2-5; D remains unclear. Deletions cut 0 bases from V and 7 bases from J, with 10 bases between. The CDR3 totals 13 residues. Per germline, CDR1 SGHDT and CDR2 YYEEEE. CDR3 DNA: TGTGCCAGCAGCTTGGATTTGGGCGTGACCCAGTACTTC. Amino acids: CASSLDLGVTQYF.

This clonotype was counted many times. The rearrangement links TRBV29-1 to TRBJ2-5; TRBD2 matches at 13 bases. Germline CDR1 SQVTM, CDR2 ANQGSEA. This CDR3 spans 14 amino acids. V was pared by 8 bases and J by 5 bases, with 8 bases of the junction left unmatched. CDR3 in DNA: TGCAGCACCAGACTAGCGGGGGGCCTGGAGACCCAGTACTTC. As protein: CSTRLAGGLETQYF.

The V call is TRBV9, the J call TRBJ2-5, with TRBD2 identical over 11 bases. This CDR3 is built from 18 residues. J gave up 3 bases and V 4 bases, and 14 bases lay outside the gene matches. The germline gives CDR1 SGDLS, CDR2 YYNGEE. CDR3 DNA sequence: TGTGCCAGCAGCCTCCCTGGCCTAGCGGGGGGCAGGGAAGAGACCCAGTACTTC. This codes for CASSLPGLAGGREETQYF.

This clonotype was detected ten times or more. V is TRBV20-1 and J is TRBJ2-3; no definite D call. CDR1 DFQATT and CDR2 SNEGSKA come from the germline V gene (reference sequence). V lost 0 bases, J lost 3 bases, and 10 bases lay in between. CDR3 length: 14 residues. Here the CDR3 reads CSAREYARTDTQYF. CDR3 nucleotides: TGCAGTGCTAGAGAATATGCCAGGACAGATACGCAGTATTTT.

This clonotype was seen many times. The DNA for the CDR3 is TGTGCCAGCAGCCTCGACGGGAGAATGAACACTGAAGCTTTCTTT. Translation gives CASSLDGRMNTEAFF. The genes are TRBV11-2 and TRBJ1-1; D gene ambiguous. Trimming stripped 5 bases from V and 0 bases from J, with 13 bases between. The CDR3 loop spans 15 amino acids. Germline loops: CDR1 SGHAT, CDR2 FQNNGV. Combining the CDR3 with reference TRBV11-2 and TRBJ1-1 gives the whole variable domain EAGVAQSPRYKIIEKRQSVAFWCNPISGHATLYWYQQILGQGPKLLIQFQNNGVVDDSQLPKDRFSAERLKGVDSTLKIQPAKLEDSAVYLCASSLDGRMNTEAFFGQGTRLTVV.

This clonotype came up many times. The CDR3 nucleotides read TGTGCCAGCAGCTCCACCGGGACTGCGGGCTACACCTTC. It codes for CASSSTGTAGYTF. The chain recombines TRBV7-9 with TRBJ1-2, with TRBD1 as a possible D gene (5 bases). Trimming pared 4 bases from V and 8 bases from J, leaving 14 bases between. The CDR3 is 13 residues long. Looked up from germline, CDR1 is SEHNR and CDR2 is FQNEAQ (reference sequence).

Judged by abundance, this clonotype is medium-sized (0.01 to 0.1%). The chain links TRBV6-4 to TRBJ2-3; D remains unclear. Trimming took 5 bases from V and 2 from J, leaving 11 bases between them. The CDR3 sequence is 14 residues long. Germline V CDR1 and CDR2: MRHNA, SNTAGT. The CDR3 protein is CASSREAITDTQYF. The CDR3 DNA reads as TGTGCCAGCAGTAGGGAAGCTATCACAGATACGCAGTATTTT.

This clonotype is classed as medium-sized. V usage is TRBV20-1 and J usage is TRBJ1-1; D is uncertain. V lost 6 bases and J 0 bases, leaving 8 bases between the germline ends. The CDR3 contains 12 residues. Germline assignment: CDR1 DFQATT and CDR2 SNEGSKA (reference sequence). This CDR3 is CSAQKLNTEAFF. The DNA for the CDR3 is TGCAGTGCGCAGAAGTTGAACACTGAAGCTTTCTTT.

This clonotype was picked up many times. This chain connects TRBV19 to TRBJ1-5; D unclear. Trimming left V 3 bases short and J 0 bases short, with 15 bases between. CDR3 size: 17 residues. Germline V gives CDR1 LNHDA, CDR2 SQIVND (reference sequence). The DNA for the CDR3 is TGTGCCAGTAGTATCTATCGTGGTTCAGATAGCAATCAGCCCCAGCATTTT. It yields the protein CASSIYRGSDSNQPQHF.

This clonotype was seen at least ten times. V and J are TRBV20-1 and TRBJ1-2; D ambiguous. CDR3 length equals 13 residues. V was clipped by 1 base and J by 8 bases, with 14 bases between them. Per the germline V gene, CDR1 is DFQATT and CDR2 is SNEGSKA (reference sequence). The CDR3 sequence is CSARADGPGGYTF. For the CDR3, the DNA is TGCAGTGCTAGAGCGGACGGGCCTGGAGGCTACACCTTC.

This clonotype was observed many times. The chain has TRBV5-1 and TRBJ1-3; 8 bases match TRBD1. Losses at the gene ends were 7 bases for V and 0 bases for J; bases not matched to a gene: 12. The germline V gene has CDR1 SGHRS and CDR2 YFSETQ. This CDR3 has 17 residues. The CDR3 DNA reads as TGCGCCAGCCGACCCTTACAGGGGGAGAGCTCTGGAAACACCATATATTTT. Translating gives CASRPLQGESSGNTIYF.

The chain recombines TRBV5-6 with TRBJ2-5, with 7 bases identical to TRBD2. V dropped 0 bases and J dropped 5; count of bases not matched to a gene: 13. There are 17 residues in the CDR3. Germline lookup yields CDR1 SGHDT and CDR2 YYEEEE. CDR3 DNA sequence: TGTGCCAGCAGCTTGGAGCGGGGCGGCCTAGAATCGGAGACCCAGTACTTC. The encoded protein is CASSLERGGLESETQYF.

By sample share, this clonotype is medium-sized. The V and J genes are TRBV5-1 and TRBJ1-3; D call uncertain. The germline V gene encodes CDR1 SGHRS and CDR2 YFSETQ. V was clipped by 4 bases and J by 0 bases, with 11 bases between them. The CDR3 has 15 residues. The CDR3 coding sequence is TGCGCCAGCAGCCACTCGATAAACTCTGGAAACACCATATATTTT. As protein: CASSHSINSGNTIYF.

This clonotype showed up many times. The chain joins TRBV12-3 or TRBV12-4 to TRBJ2-1, with TRBD1 matching over 8 bases. The CDR3 covers 19 residues. Unmatched junction bases numbered 11, after V lost 1 base and J lost 0 bases. The CDR3 DNA is TGTGCCAGCAGTTTAGGGACAGGGAAGGGGGCAAGCTCCTACAATGAGCAGTTCTTC. The encoded protein is CASSLGTGKGASSYNEQFF.